Presented here are 19 T cell receptor beta chains from one specimen sequenced in a study of blood T cell repertoires in COVID-19. Method: immunoSEQ multiplex PCR; TCRdb's copy keeps in-frame clones and lacks some. The sample records 350,000 or so clones, 85% to 90% being singletons. What was sequenced was PBMCs or T cells enriched from blood (not recorded which). These receptors all stem from a woman in her 30s who had been exposed to COVID-19.

This chain joins TRBV30 and TRBJ2-7, with TRBD1 matching over 11 bases. This CDR3 is 17 amino acids long. Per the germline V gene, CDR1 is GTSNPN and CDR2 is SVGIG (reference sequence). V was pared by 0 bases and J by 6 bases, with 13 bases of the junction left unmatched. The DNA of the CDR3 is TGTGCCTGGAGTGTATCTCGCACCGGGACAGGGGGACGCGAGCAGTACTTC. Amino acid sequence: CAWSVSRTGTGGREQYF.

This rearrangement joins TRBV7-6 to TRBJ2-2; 8 bases are a match to TRBD2. The length of the CDR3 is 16 residues. V gave up 5 bases and J gave up 2 bases; unmatched junction bases: 7. Germline values: CDR1 SGHVS, CDR2 FNYEAQ. CDR3 in amino acids: CASSNTGTRNTGELFF. CDR3 DNA sequence: TGTGCCAGCAGCAATACCGGGACTAGAAACACCGGGGAGCTGTTTTTT.

The CDR3 DNA sequence: TGTGCCAGCAGTGAATCTCTACGGTCTGGAAACACCATATATTTT. Translated, it gives CASSESLRSGNTIYF. The chain uses TRBV2 and TRBJ1-3; D is undetermined. This CDR3 has 15 amino acids. Deletions cut 2 bases from V and 1 base from J, with 9 bases between. CDR1 and CDR2 from the germline V gene are SNHLY and FYNNEI.

This clone has a single count. The gene calls are TRBV28 and TRBJ2-3; possible D gene TRBD2, 5 bases. Germline CDR1 and CDR2: MDHEN and SYDVKM. The CDR3 runs 16 residues. Trimming removed 0 bases from V and 2 bases from J, with 12 bases in between. CDR3 bases: TGTGCCAGCAGTTTATGGAGCGGAGAACCCACAGATACGCAGTATTTT. Amino acids: CASSLWSGEPTDTQYF.

The chain has TRBV27 and TRBJ2-1; 8 nucleotides agree with TRBD2. Germline lookup yields CDR1 MNHEY and CDR2 SMNVEV (reference sequence). The CDR3 spans 14 residues. V dropped 4 bases and J dropped 8; count of bases not matched to a gene: 7. CDR3 amino acids: CASSSRTSLDEQFF. In DNA, the CDR3 is TGTGCCAGCAGTTCCCGGACTAGCTTGGATGAGCAGTTCTTC.

V is TRBV4-2 and J is TRBJ2-7; D may be TRBD1 (6 bases). Between the trimmed V and J ends, which lost 0 bases and 3 bases, there was a span of 9 bases. In germline, CDR1 is LGHNA, CDR2 YNFKEQ. This CDR3 contains 14 residues. The CDR3, as DNA: TGTGCCAGCAGCCAAGATACACAGGGCTACGAGCAGTACTTC. It yields the protein CASSQDTQGYEQYF.

The chain recombines TRBV24-1 with TRBJ1-4; weak D call: TRBD1 (5 bases). The CDR3 totals 15 residues. Trimming shortened V by 9 bases and J by 2 bases, and 15 bases separated the two germline ends. Looked up from germline, CDR1 is KGHDR and CDR2 is SFDVKD. The CDR3 nucleotides read TGTGCCACCGGCGCCGGGGGAGGCACTAATGAAAAACTGTTTTTT. This translates into CATGAGGGTNEKLFF.

This sequence joins TRBV5-1 and TRBJ2-1; TRBD2 matches 11 bases. Germline assignment: CDR1 SGHRS and CDR2 YFSETQ. J lost 3 bases, V lost 4 bases, and 3 bases had no gene match. The CDR3 is made up of 15 amino acids. DNA of the CDR3: TGCGCCAGCAGCCAGGGACTAGCGGACTACAATGAGCAGTTCTTC. Amino acid sequence: CASSQGLADYNEQFF.

This clone was recorded a few times. J is TRBJ1-3 and V is TRBV12-2; the DNA was not compared with TRBD1, the D call given in the table. TRBV12-2 is described as a pseudogene. The CDR3 runs to 18 residues. The CDR3 spells CASRSNRDRGLSGNTIYF. The CDR3 DNA is TGTGCAAGTCGCTCGAATCGGGACAGGGGCCTCTCTGGAAACACCATATATTTT.

This chain links TRBV11-3 with TRBJ2-4; D might be TRBD1 (7 bases). The CDR3 has 14 amino acids. V gave up 4 bases and J gave up 6 bases, with 13 bases separating them. Per the germline V gene, CDR1 is SGHNT and CDR2 is YENEEA. CDR3 sequence reads: CASSSYRGGNIQYF. CDR3 coding DNA: TGTGCCAGCAGCTCATACAGGGGAGGAAACATTCAGTACTTC.

This clone was recorded only once. V gene TRBV24-1 combines with J gene TRBJ1-2; D is uncertain. The V and J ends lost 0 bases and 3 bases respectively, with 7 bases between them. The germline V gene encodes CDR1 KGHDR and CDR2 SFDVKD. The CDR3 is 14 residues long. The CDR3 DNA reads as TGTGCCACCAGTGATTTGACGGGAGACTATGGCTACACCTTC. Translation: CATSDLTGDYGYTF.

The chain carries TRBV10-1 and TRBJ2-1; D possibly corresponds to TRBD1 (6 bases). Between the trimmed V and J ends, which lost 2 bases and 4 bases, there was a span of 12 bases. Germline-derived CDR1 and CDR2 are WNHNN and SYGVQD (reference sequence). This CDR3 contains 15 residues. The CDR3 loop is CASSEGGALYNEQFF. CDR3 nucleotide sequence: TGCGCCAGCAGTGAGGGGGGCGCCCTGTACAATGAGCAGTTCTTC.

In the case of this clone: The identical CDR3 is also encoded by other nucleotide sequences in the sample. The chain is built from TRBV6-5 and TRBJ2-7; 7 bases align to TRBD1. V shed 2 bases, J shed 3 bases, and the junction held 1 base outside the gene matches. This CDR3 has 13 residues. CDR1 and CDR2 (germline): MNHEY, SVGAGI. The CDR3: CASSYPGGYEQYF. The CDR3 coding sequence is TGTGCCAGCAGTTACCCAGGGGGCTACGAGCAGTACTTC.

The genes are TRBV7-6 and TRBJ1-6; 7 nucleotides match TRBD1. The CDR3 runs to 15 residues. Germline CDR1 SGHVS, CDR2 FNYEAQ. With 0 bases clipped from V and 7 bases from J, the junction kept 3 bases outside the gene matches. The CDR3 sequence: CASSLATGSNSPLHF. The CDR3 DNA reads TGTGCCAGCAGCTTAGCGACAGGGTCGAATTCACCCCTCCACTTT.

This rearrangement joins TRBV19 to TRBJ2-7, with TRBD2 identical over 11 bases. The CDR3 consists of 15 residues. The trim removed 5 bases at V and 4 bases at J, leaving 7 bases unmatched. From germline, CDR1 is LNHDA and CDR2 SQIVND (reference sequence). CDR3 sequence: CASSPLLAGAYEQYF. The CDR3, as DNA: TGTGCCAGTAGTCCTCTACTAGCGGGGGCTTACGAGCAGTACTTC.

The chain joins TRBV28 to TRBJ1-5; tentative D call: TRBD1 (5 bases). Germline V gene lookup returns CDR1 MDHEN and CDR2 SYDVKM. The CDR3 runs 16 residues. V lost 7 bases and J lost 0, with 16 bases in between. The CDR3 reads CASTPPWGDSNQPQHF. The CDR3 region has the DNA TGTGCCAGCACCCCCCCTTGGGGGGATAGCAATCAGCCCCAGCATTTT.

The genes are TRBV6-2 or TRBV6-3 and TRBJ1-5; D is possibly TRBD1 (5 bases). This CDR3 comprises 16 residues. Germline V gene data show CDR1 as MNHEY and CDR2 as SVGEGT. The V end was cut by 5 bases, the J end by 0 bases, with 14 bases between. The CDR3 coding sequence is TGTGCCAGCAGTCGCGCTGGAGACAGTAGCAATCAGCCCCAGCATTTT. This codes for CASSRAGDSSNQPQHF.

The J gene is TRBJ1-6, the V gene TRBV14, with D unresolved. From germline, CDR1 is SGHDN and CDR2 FVKESK. The CDR3 is made up of 15 amino acids. V was shortened by 1 base and J by 7 bases, with 11 bases between the two germline ends. The CDR3 DNA is TGTGCCAGCAGCCAAGCCTTACTTTCCAATTCACCCCTCCACTTT. Translation: CASSQALLSNSPLHF.

The CDR3 coding sequence is TGTGCCAGCTCACCACCGCCGGGTGATCAGCCCCAGCATTTT. Translated, it gives CASSPPPGDQPQHF. The chain employs TRBV18 and TRBJ1-5; D is uncertain. This CDR3 is 14 amino acids long. Looked up from germline, CDR1 is KGHSH and CDR2 is LQKENI. V was clipped by 0 bases and J by 5 bases, with 8 bases between them.